This T cell receptor (beta chain) was observed in a study of radiation and T cells in renal cell carcinoma. Note on this clone: Its cognate antigen is unknown.

Here immunoSEQ multiplex PCR was the method, and the copy in TCRdb shows in-frame clones only, minus some. The sample holds 100,000 to 150,000 clones, around 84% seen once. Findings and limits, study-wide: Pretreatment tumor biopsies were lacking, so baseline clonotypes are unknown.

The sample's time point: baseline pretreatment blood. Treatment described: 15 Gy SBRT to primary tumor, nephrectomy 4 weeks later. CDR1 and CDR2 (germline): SGHDN, FVKESK. The CDR3 sequence is 18 residues long. The V and J ends lost 0 bases and 0 bases respectively, with 12 bases between them. The clonotype was recovered from a woman in her sixties with renal cell carcinoma. The chain has TRBV14 and TRBJ1-6; D is unresolved. This specimen was blood, taken from a patient whose treatment included radiotherapy and nephrectomy. CDR3 residues: CASSQDRKKSSYNSPLHF. DNA of the CDR3: TGTGCCAGCAGCCAAGATAGGAAGAAGAGCTCCTATAATTCACCCCTCCACTTT.